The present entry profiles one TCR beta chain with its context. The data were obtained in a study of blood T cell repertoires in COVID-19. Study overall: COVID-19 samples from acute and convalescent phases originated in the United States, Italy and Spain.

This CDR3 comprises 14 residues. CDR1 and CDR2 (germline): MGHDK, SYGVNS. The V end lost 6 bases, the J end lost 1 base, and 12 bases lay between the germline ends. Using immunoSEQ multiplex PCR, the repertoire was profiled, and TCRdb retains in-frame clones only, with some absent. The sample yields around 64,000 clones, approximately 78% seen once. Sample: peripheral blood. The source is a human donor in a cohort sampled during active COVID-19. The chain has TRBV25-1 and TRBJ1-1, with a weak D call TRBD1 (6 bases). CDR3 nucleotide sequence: TGTGCCAGCAGAAGGGACAACTCGAACACTGAAGCTTTCTTT. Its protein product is CASRRDNSNTEAFF.